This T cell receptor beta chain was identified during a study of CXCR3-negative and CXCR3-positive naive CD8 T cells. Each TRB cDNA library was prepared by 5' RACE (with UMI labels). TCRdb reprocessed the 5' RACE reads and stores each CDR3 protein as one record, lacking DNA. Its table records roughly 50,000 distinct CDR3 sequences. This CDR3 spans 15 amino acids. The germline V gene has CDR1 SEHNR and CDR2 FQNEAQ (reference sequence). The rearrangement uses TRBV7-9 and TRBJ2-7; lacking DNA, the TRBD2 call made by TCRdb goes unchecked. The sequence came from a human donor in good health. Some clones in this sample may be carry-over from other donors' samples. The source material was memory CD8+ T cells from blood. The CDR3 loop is CASSSWTSGSFEQYF.